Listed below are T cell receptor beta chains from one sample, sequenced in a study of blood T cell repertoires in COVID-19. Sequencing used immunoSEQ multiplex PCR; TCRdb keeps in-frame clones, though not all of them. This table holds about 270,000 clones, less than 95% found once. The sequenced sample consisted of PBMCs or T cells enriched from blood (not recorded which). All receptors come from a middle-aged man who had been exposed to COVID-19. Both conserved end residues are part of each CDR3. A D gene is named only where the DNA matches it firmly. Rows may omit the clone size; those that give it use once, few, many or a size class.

TGTGCCAGCAGTTTATGGCGGGAGGGCCACAATGAGCAGTTCTTC	CASSLWREGHNEQFF	TRBJ2-1	.	TRBV28	TRBD2
TGTGCCAGTAGGACAGGGGGAAAAAATGAAAAACTGTTTTTT	CASRTGGKNEKLFF	TRBJ1-4	.	TRBV19	TRBD1
TGTGCCAGCAGAAATTTAGAGGGGGCATCCTACAATGAGCAGTTCTTC	CASRNLEGASYNEQFF	TRBJ2-1	.	TRBV28	TRBD1
TGTGCCAGCAGCTCAACATCAGAATATGCGCAGTATTTT	CASSSTSEYAQYF	TRBJ2-3	.	TRBV7-9	.
TGTGCCAGTAGTGTATCGGAGCTCCATGGCTACACCTTC	CASSVSELHGYTF	TRBJ1-2	.	TRBV19	.
TGTGCCAGCAGCTCCATCACCGGGACTAGCGGGAGCTATGAGCAGTTCTTC	CASSSITGTSGSYEQFF	TRBJ2-1	.	TRBV7-6	TRBD2
TGTGCCAGCAGTTACAAGGACCCCCGGGGAGGGCAGCCCCAGCATTTT	CASSYKDPRGGQPQHF	TRBJ1-5	.	TRBV6-5	.
TGTGCCAGTAGTAGCGGACAGGGGAACACCGGGGAGCTGTTTTTT	CASSSGQGNTGELFF	TRBJ2-2	.	TRBV19	TRBD1
TGCGCCAGCAGCCAACGAGGGACTCAAAACTATGGCTACACCTTC	CASSQRGTQNYGYTF	TRBJ1-2	.	TRBV4-1	.
TGCGCCAGCAGTAAGGCTAGCGGGATTTACGAGCAGTACTTC	CASSKASGIYEQYF	TRBJ2-7	.	TRBV10-1	TRBD2
TGCGCCAGCAGCTCAATGACTAGCGGAACTCCCTACGAGCAGTACTTC	CASSSMTSGTPYEQYF	TRBJ2-7	once	TRBV5-1	TRBD2
TGTGCTAGTGGTTCGACGACTAGCGGCCGGCAAGAGACCCAGTACTTC	CASGSTTSGRQETQYF	TRBJ2-5	.	TRBV12-5	TRBD2
TGTGCCAGTAGTCTAATCAATCAGCCCCAGCATTTT	CASSLINQPQHF	TRBJ1-5	.	TRBV19	.
TGTGCCAGCTACAGGGGCTCTGGAAACACCATATATTTT	CASYRGSGNTIYF	TRBJ1-3	.	TRBV12-3/TRBV12-4	TRBD1
TGTGCCAGCAGCTTAGTACAGGGGTTTGAAGCTTTCTTT	CASSLVQGFEAFF	TRBJ1-1	.	TRBV7-9	TRBD1
TGCAGCGTTGAATCGCCAAGCACCTACAATGAGCAGTTCTTC	CSVESPSTYNEQFF	TRBJ2-1	once	TRBV29-1	.
TGTGCCAGCAGCTTAGAGCAGGACACGGAGCCCCAGCATTTT	CASSLEQDTEPQHF	TRBJ1-5	.	TRBV7-2	.
TGTGCCAGCAGCTTGGAGAAGGACAGGGGGAACAATGAGCAGTTCTTC	CASSLEKDRGNNEQFF	TRBJ2-1	.	TRBV5-4	TRBD1
TGTGCCACCAGCAGAGGGCTAGCGGGAGGGTGGAACATTCAGTACTTC	CATSRGLAGGWNIQYF	TRBJ2-4	.	TRBV15	TRBD2
TGTGCCAGCAGTTTACCCGGACAGGGGGCCTTTTATGGCTACACCTTC	CASSLPGQGAFYGYTF	TRBJ1-2	.	TRBV28	TRBD1